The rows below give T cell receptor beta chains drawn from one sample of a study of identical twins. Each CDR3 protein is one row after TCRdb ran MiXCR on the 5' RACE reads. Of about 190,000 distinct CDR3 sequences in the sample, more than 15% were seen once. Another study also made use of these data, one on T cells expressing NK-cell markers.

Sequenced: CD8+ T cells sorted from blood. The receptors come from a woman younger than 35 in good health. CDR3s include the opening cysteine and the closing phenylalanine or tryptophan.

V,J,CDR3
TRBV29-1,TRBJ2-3,CSVIEGISSTDTQYF
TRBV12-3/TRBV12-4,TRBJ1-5,CASSQGGLGNQPQHF
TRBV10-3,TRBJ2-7,CAISGTSGYEQYF
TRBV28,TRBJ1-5,CASSSRGNQPQHF
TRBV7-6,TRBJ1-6,CASSSLWTGLGSPLHF
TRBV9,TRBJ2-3,CASSPRLGAATDTQYF
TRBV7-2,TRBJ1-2,CASSLGQFYGYTF
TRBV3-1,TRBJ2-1,CASSPSGAGSSYNEQFF
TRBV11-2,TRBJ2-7,CASSLWDRREDEQYF
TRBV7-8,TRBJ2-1,CASGDPRTSYNEQFF
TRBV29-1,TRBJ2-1,CSVDPGTGNEQFF
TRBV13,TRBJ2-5,CASTSGGETQYF
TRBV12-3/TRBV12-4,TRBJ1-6,CASSRWTVNSPLHF
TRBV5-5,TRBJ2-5,CASSGLTEQETQYF
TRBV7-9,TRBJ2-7,CASSPPGRRGGYEQYF
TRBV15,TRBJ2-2,CATSRDPSGELFF
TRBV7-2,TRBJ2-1,CASSWTSGGAVYEQFF
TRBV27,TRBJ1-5,CASPPSGGNQPQHF
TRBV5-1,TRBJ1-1,CASSLGQGYTEAFF
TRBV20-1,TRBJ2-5,CSARGGQGAVAQYF
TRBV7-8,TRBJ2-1,CASNSPGEQFF
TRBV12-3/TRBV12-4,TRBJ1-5,CASSGNNYQPQHF
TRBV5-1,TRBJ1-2,CASSFGSNYGYTF
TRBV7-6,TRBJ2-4,CASSPTYRSAKNIQYF
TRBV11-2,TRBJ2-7,CASSRGGEAYEQYF
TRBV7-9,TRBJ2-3,CASSLLAGGRHTQYF
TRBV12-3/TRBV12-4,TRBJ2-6,CATSLGTASGANVLTF
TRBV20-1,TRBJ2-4,CSADPRTGDGLAKNIQYF
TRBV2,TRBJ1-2,CASSEAWASNYGYTF
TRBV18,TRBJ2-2,CASSPTGARTTGELFF
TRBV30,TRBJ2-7,CAWSVQSGLYEQYF
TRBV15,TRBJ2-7,CATSRIDRGYEQYF
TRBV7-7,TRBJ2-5,CASSLGVGKLSETQYF
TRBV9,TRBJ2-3,CASSSGTAPSTDTQYF
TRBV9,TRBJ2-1,CASRVTSNNEQFF
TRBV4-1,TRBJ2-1,CASSQRETNEQFF
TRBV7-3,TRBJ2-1,CASSLPGNSYNEQFF
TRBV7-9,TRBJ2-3,CASSWALRGRDTQYF
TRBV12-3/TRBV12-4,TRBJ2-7,CASSLSGGEEQYF
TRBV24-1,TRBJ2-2,CAKRDDGTLTGELFF
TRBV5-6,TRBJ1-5,CASSFSNQPQHF
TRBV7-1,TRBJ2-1,CASSSTPGGPTSGPSLYNEQFF
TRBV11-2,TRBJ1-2,CASSPSHGGPYGYTF
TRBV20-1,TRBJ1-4,CSAPPAESVGEKLFF
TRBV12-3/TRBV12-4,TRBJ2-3,CASTDTDTQYF
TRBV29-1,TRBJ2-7,CSVEDPRAGATYEQYF
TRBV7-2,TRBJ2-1,CASSLAPGDAFF
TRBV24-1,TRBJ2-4,CATSATDSPNPPFQYF
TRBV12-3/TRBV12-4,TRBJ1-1,CASSPARNPSTEAFF
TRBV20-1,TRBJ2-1,CSARGAGHEQFF
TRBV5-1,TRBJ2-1,CASSLVVATNEQFF
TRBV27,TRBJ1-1,CASSLLGQGRNTEAFF
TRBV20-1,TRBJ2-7,CSAWDRGQTSYEQYF